Reported below is one T cell receptor (beta chain). The sample belongs to a study of identifying expanded T cells in peripheral blood. The method was immunoSEQ multiplex PCR; TCRdb's version includes in-frame clones alone and lacks a portion of them. The sample gives 100,000 to 150,000 clones, around four fifths of which show up once; over 3% is in the top ten. During the collection period, no donor immune events like infections were recorded. V lost 5 bases and J lost 4, with 6 bases in between. Germline values: CDR1 SGHTA, CDR2 FQGNSA. The CDR3 is 12 residues long. The V call is TRBV7-2, the J call TRBJ2-1, with D hard to call. The specimen sequenced was blood. This sequence originates from a person aged 18-70 years in good health. CDR3 sequence (DNA): TGTGCCAGCAGCGTCCCGTACAATGAGCAGTTCTTC. It yields the protein CASSVPYNEQFF.